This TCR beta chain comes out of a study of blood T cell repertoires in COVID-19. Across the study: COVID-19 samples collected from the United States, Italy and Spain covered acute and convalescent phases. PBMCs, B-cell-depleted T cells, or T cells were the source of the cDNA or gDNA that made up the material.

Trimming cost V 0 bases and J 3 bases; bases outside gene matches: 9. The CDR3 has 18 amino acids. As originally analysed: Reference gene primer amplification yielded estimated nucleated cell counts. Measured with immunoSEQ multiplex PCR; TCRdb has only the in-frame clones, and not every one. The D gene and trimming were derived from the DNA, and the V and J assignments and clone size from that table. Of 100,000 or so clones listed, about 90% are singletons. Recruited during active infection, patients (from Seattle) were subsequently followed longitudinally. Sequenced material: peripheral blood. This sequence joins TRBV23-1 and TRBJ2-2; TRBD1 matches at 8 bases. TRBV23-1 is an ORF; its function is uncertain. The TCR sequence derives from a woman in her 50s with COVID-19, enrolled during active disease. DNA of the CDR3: TGCGCCAGCAGTCAATCGATCGGACAGGGTGAGGACACCGGGGAGCTGTTTTTT. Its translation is CASSQSIGQGEDTGELFF.